A selection of T cell receptor beta chains follows, all from one sample in a study of persistence of HIV-infected CD4 T cells. TCRdb's copy holds only in-frame clones and misses some; the assay was immunoSEQ multiplex PCR. The sample has more than 45,000 clones; about 80% are singletons. For these receptors, no antigen is known. Sequencing was performed on CD4+ T cells sorted from PBMCs after approximately 20-hour stimulation, taken from a patient who received antiretroviral therapy. These receptors all stem from an adult man with HIV who was CMV-seropositive. Each CDR3 is given with its conserved first and last residue. D genes are given only for firm matches. Not all rows give a size; the values are once, few, many and, for expanded clones, a class.

J	V	size	length	D	CDR3	DNA
TRBJ2-7	TRBV7-8	.	14	.	CASSLVVGGYEQYF	TGTGCCAGCAGCTTAGTGGTAGGGGGCTACGAGCAGTACTTC
TRBJ1-3	TRBV11-2	.	15	TRBD1	CASSGGDRAENTIYF	TGTGCCAGCAGCGGAGGGGACAGGGCGGAAAACACCATATATTTT
TRBJ2-3	TRBV30	.	17	.	CAWSVLHLTWSTDTQYF	TGTGCCTGGAGTGTACTTCATCTAACTTGGAGCACAGATACGCAGTATTTT
TRBJ1-2	TRBV7-9	.	15	TRBD1	CASSSVQTGYRGYTF	TGTGCCAGCAGCTCCGTCCAGACAGGGTATCGCGGCTACACCTTC
TRBJ1-3	TRBV9	.	14	.	CASSGQDSGNTIYF	TGTGCCAGCAGCGGACAAGACTCTGGAAACACCATATATTTT
TRBJ1-2	TRBV9	.	13	TRBD1	CASSADRAYGYTF	TGTGCCAGCAGCGCAGACAGGGCCTATGGCTACACCTTC
TRBJ1-6	TRBV11-2	.	17	TRBD1	CASSLPIWDRGDSPLHF	TGTGCCAGCAGCTTACCGATTTGGGACAGGGGCGACTCACCCCTCCACTTT
TRBJ2-3	TRBV5-1	.	14	.	CASTGRGRTDTQYF	TGCGCCAGCACCGGGCGGGGTAGGACAGATACGCAGTATTTT
TRBJ2-3	TRBV6-5	few	15	.	CASSYDGRGPDTQYF	TGTGCCAGCAGTTACGACGGGCGGGGGCCGGATACGCAGTATTTT
TRBJ1-5	TRBV6-5	.	14	.	CASSYDRSNQPQHF	TGTGCCAGCAGTTACGACAGAAGCAATCAGCCCCAGCATTTT
TRBJ1-1	TRBV15	.	18	TRBD1	CATSRDVYRGGMNTEAFF	TGTGCCACCAGCAGAGATGTGTACAGGGGAGGAATGAACACTGAAGCTTTCTTT
TRBJ1-6	TRBV14	few	17	.	CASSLPRSGGNNSPLHF	TGTGCCAGCAGCCTCCCTAGGTCCGGGGGCAATAATTCACCCCTCCACTTT
TRBJ1-6	TRBV5-6	.	15	.	CASSLDGVYNSPLHF	TGTGCCAGCAGCCTGGATGGGGTCTATAATTCACCCCTCCACTTT
TRBJ1-6	TRBV15	.	16	.	CATSRDAGMGNSPLHF	TGTGCCACCAGCAGAGATGCAGGGATGGGGAATTCACCCCTCCACTTT
TRBJ2-3	TRBV19	.	18	.	CASNGGGGGHPSTDTQYF	TGTGCCAGTAATGGGGGCGGGGGAGGACATCCTAGCACAGATACGCAGTATTTT
TRBJ2-3	TRBV4-1	.	19	TRBD2	CASSHHGTSGGTGTDTQYF	TGCGCCAGCAGCCACCACGGGACTAGCGGGGGAACTGGCACAGATACGCAGTATTTT
TRBJ1-6	TRBV27	.	14	TRBD1	CASTLTGTNSPLHF	TGTGCCAGCACTCTGACAGGGACCAATTCACCCCTCCACTTT
TRBJ1-6	TRBV15	once	14	.	CATSTIMAGSPLHF	TGTGCCACCAGCACAATCATGGCCGGCTCACCCCTCCACTTT
TRBJ1-1	TRBV14	.	17	.	CASSPGGSELMNTEAFF	TGTGCCAGCAGCCCTGGGGGGTCAGAACTCATGAACACTGAAGCTTTCTTT
TRBJ1-2	TRBV7-2	.	15	TRBD1	CASSLDYGQVYGYTF	TGTGCCAGCAGCTTAGATTACGGACAGGTCTATGGCTACACCTTC
TRBJ1-1	TRBV5-6	.	15	.	CASSYVPAWGTEAFF	TGTGCCAGCAGCTACGTGCCCGCTTGGGGCACTGAAGCTTTCTTT
TRBJ2-1	TRBV7-2	.	16	TRBD2	CASRIGASGSYNEQFF	TGTGCCAGCAGGATAGGGGCTAGCGGCTCCTACAATGAGCAGTTCTTC
TRBJ1-6	TRBV3-1/TRBV3-2	few	15	.	CASSQRSAGNSPLHF	TGTGCCAGCAGCCAACGATCGGCCGGTAATTCACCCCTCCACTTT
TRBJ1-6	TRBV19	.	14	TRBD1	CASSVKGANSPLHF	TGTGCCAGTAGTGTAAAGGGGGCTAATTCACCCCTCCACTTT
TRBJ2-5	TRBV20-1	.	11	.	CSARALETQYF	TGCAGTGCTAGAGCCTTGGAGACCCAGTACTTC
TRBJ1-1	TRBV6-4	.	14	.	CASSMGRANTEAFF	TGTGCCAGCAGTATGGGACGGGCGAACACTGAAGCTTTCTTT
TRBJ1-2	TRBV12-3/TRBV12-4	medium-sized	10	.	CASSGRGYTF	TGTGCCAGCAGTGGAAGGGGCTACACCTTC
TRBJ2-7	TRBV19	.	13	.	CASSIGSNYEQYF	TGTGCCAGTAGTATTGGGAGCAACTACGAGCAGTACTTC
TRBJ1-5	TRBV9	.	14	.	CASSVEQSNQPQHF	TGTGCCAGCAGCGTAGAACAGTCCAATCAGCCCCAGCATTTT
TRBJ1-6	TRBV4-3	few	13	.	CASSGSYNSPLHF	TGCGCCAGCAGCGGCTCCTATAATTCACCCCTCCACTTT
TRBJ1-6	TRBV2	.	13	.	CASTRDFNSPLHF	TGTGCCAGCACCAGGGACTTCAATTCACCCCTCCACTTT
TRBJ2-5	TRBV6-2/TRBV6-3	.	13	.	CASSRSWGETQYF	TGTGCCAGCAGTCGTTCTTGGGGGGAGACCCAGTACTTC
TRBJ2-3	TRBV20-1	once	10	.	CSAPYNTQYF	TGCAGTGCTCCCTACAATACGCAGTATTTT
TRBJ1-6	TRBV10-2	.	13	.	CAISQGPTSPLHF	TGCGCCATCTCCCAGGGGCCAACTTCACCCCTCCACTTT
TRBJ2-3	TRBV3-1/TRBV3-2	.	18	TRBD2	CASSQGASSYTGGYTQYF	TGTGCCAGCAGCCAAGGGGCCTCTTCGTACACCGGGGGGTATACGCAGTATTTT
TRBJ1-5	TRBV2	few	16	.	CASSELDRIPGGPQHF	TGTGCCAGCAGTGAATTGGACAGAATTCCGGGGGGGCCCCAGCATTTT
TRBJ2-5	TRBV9	.	14	.	CASSVERVGGPQYF	TGTGCCAGCAGCGTAGAAAGGGTTGGGGGCCCCCAGTACTTC
TRBJ2-5	TRBV10-2	.	13	.	CASSSWGLETQYF	TGCGCCAGCAGTAGTTGGGGGCTAGAGACCCAGTACTTC
TRBJ1-1	TRBV10-2	.	13	.	CASSELGSTEAFF	TGCGCCAGCAGTGAGCTCGGGAGCACTGAAGCTTTCTTT
TRBJ1-2	TRBV19	once	13	.	CASNPRTDNGYTF	TGTGCCAGTAACCCTCGGACAGACAATGGCTACACCTTC
TRBJ2-1	TRBV3-1/TRBV3-2	.	16	TRBD2	CASSPRSAGDYNEQFF	TGTGCCAGCAGCCCCCGGTCGGCGGGGGATTACAATGAGCAGTTCTTC